A selection of T cell receptor beta chains follows, all from one sample in a study of graft-versus-host responses after intestinal transplantation. Their recognized antigens are unknown. Profiling relied on immunoSEQ multiplex PCR, and the TCRdb table lists in-frame clones only, not all of them. The sample records more than 100,000 clones, about 95% being singletons. The sequences come from unstimulated CD8+ T cells sorted from spleen or lymph node cells, collected before intestinal transplant. The receptor source for this set is a human donor who received an intestinal transplant. CDR3s include the opening cysteine and the closing phenylalanine or tryptophan. D genes are given only for firm matches. Size values are once, few and many counts, or a class for expanded clones, and some rows have none.

V gene	J gene	CDR3 length	D gene	clone size	CDR3 DNA	CDR3 protein
TRBV5-1	TRBJ2-3	16	NA	NA	TGCGCCAGCAGCTTGGAGGCTAGCGCTAACACAGATACGCAGTATTTT	CASSLEASANTDTQYF
TRBV11-2	TRBJ2-7	11	NA	NA	TGTGCCAGCAGCCCAGCACACGAGCAGTACTTC	CASSPAHEQYF
TRBV7-9	TRBJ2-1	14	TRBD2	NA	TGTGCCAGCAGCTTAGAGGGACTAGCGGCTGAGCAGTTCTTC	CASSLEGLAAEQFF
TRBV28	TRBJ1-1	13	NA	NA	TGTGCCAGCAGTTTAGGCAGAATCACTGAAGCTTTCTTT	CASSLGRITEAFF
TRBV29-1	TRBJ2-7	11	NA	NA	TGCAGCGTTGAAGAGGTCGGGACGCAGGTTTTC	CSVEEVGTQVF
TRBV5-1	TRBJ2-2	15	TRBD1	NA	TGCGCCAGCAGCTTGAGACAGGGGAACACCGGGGAGCTGTTTTTT	CASSLRQGNTGELFF
TRBV4-2	TRBJ2-1	17	NA	NA	TGTGCCAGCAGCCAAGTGGATATAGCGGTATCCTACAATGAGCAGTTCTTC	CASSQVDIAVSYNEQFF
TRBV27	TRBJ2-1	13	NA	NA	TGTGCCAGCAGTCACGGGTCGTACAATGAGCAGTTCTTC	CASSHGSYNEQFF
TRBV28	TRBJ2-7	13	NA	NA	TGTGCCAGCAGCTACGACAGTGTCTACGAGCAGTACTTC	CASSYDSVYEQYF
TRBV6-5	TRBJ2-5	14	NA	NA	TGTGCCAGCAGTTTAGGACTCAACCAAGAGACCCAGTACTTC	CASSLGLNQETQYF
TRBV4-3	TRBJ2-7	16	NA	NA	TGCGCCAGCAGCCAAGATAGGTCCGGGAGCTCCTACGAGCAGTACTTC	CASSQDRSGSSYEQYF
TRBV28	TRBJ2-1	17	NA	NA	TGTGCCAGCAGTTCCCTTGACCGGGGCGTTATTGACAATGAGCAGTTCTTC	CASSSLDRGVIDNEQFF
TRBV6-1	TRBJ2-1	16	TRBD2	NA	TGTGCCAGCAGTGACCGACTAGCGGGCGACTACAATGAGCAGTTCTTC	CASSDRLAGDYNEQFF
TRBV5-6	TRBJ2-7	14	TRBD1	NA	TGTGCCAGCAGCTTTGGGACAGGGGTCCGCGAGCAGTACTTC	CASSFGTGVREQYF
TRBV7-6	TRBJ2-1	13	NA	NA	TGTGCCAGCAGCCAACAGCGATTCGGTGAGCAGTTCTTC	CASSQQRFGEQFF
TRBV7-9	TRBJ1-1	12	NA	NA	TGTGCCAGCAGCTTCGGGAACACTGAAGCTTTCTTT	CASSFGNTEAFF
TRBV4-3	TRBJ2-1	17	NA	NA	TGCGCCAGCAGCCAAGATTGGGGACCGAGCTCCTACAATGAGCAGTTCTTC	CASSQDWGPSSYNEQFF
TRBV4-3	TRBJ2-7	15	TRBD1	NA	TGCGCCAGCAGCCAAGAAGCCGGGACAGTCTACGAGCAGTACTTC	CASSQEAGTVYEQYF
TRBV9	TRBJ1-2	14	TRBD1	once	TGTGCCAGCAGCCCGGGACAGCGAAACTATGGCTACACCTTC	CASSPGQRNYGYTF
TRBV28	TRBJ2-7	14	TRBD1	NA	TGTGCCAGCAGGGGGACAGGGTTGACCTACGAGCAGTACTTC	CASRGTGLTYEQYF
TRBV10-3	TRBJ2-7	14	TRBD2	NA	TGTGCCATCAGTGCCGGGGGGAGCTCCTACGAGCAGTACTTC	CAISAGGSSYEQYF